The source of this TCR beta chain is a study of cytomegalovirus exposure and HLA in healthy donors. In the study overall: The 110 or so validation repertoires used a platform that matched the one used for the 500 to 700 first-cohort repertoires, as a later analysis reported. General study points: The authors confirmed in vitro that a few CMV-associated chains were specific for CMV antigens.

Among the roughly 120 subjects of the validation cohort, separate from the approximately 670-subject first cohort, were the donors. Germline CDR1 KGHSY, CDR2 FQNENV. V lost 4 bases to trimming and J lost 4 bases; unmatched junction nucleotides: 9. This CDR3 is built from 16 residues. About this clone itself: Its specificity is unknown.

Using immunoSEQ multiplex PCR, the repertoire was profiled, and TCRdb retains in-frame clones only, with some absent. This table holds 90,000 to 150,000 clones, approximately 86% found once. This rearrangement joins TRBV16 to TRBJ1-2, with 10 nucleotides matching TRBD1. The origin of this receptor is a man aged 18-30 years in good health and CMV-seropositive. The sequenced sample consisted of PBMCs. As DNA, the CDR3 is TGTGCCAGCAGCCGTCCGGGGACAGGGGATAGCTATGGCTACACCTTC. Amino acids: CASSRPGTGDSYGYTF.